This T cell receptor (beta chain) was found in a study of blood T cell repertoires in COVID-19. Profiling relied on immunoSEQ multiplex PCR, and the TCRdb table lists in-frame clones only, not all of them. The sample gives roughly 150,000 clones, approximately 81% of which show up once; about 5.8% is in the top ten. Concerning this clone itself: Other DNA sequences in this sample translate to the same CDR3.

CDR3 length: 16 residues. Germline values: CDR1 MNHEY, CDR2 SVGAGI. The V segment lost 0 bases and the J segment 0 bases; nucleotides outside the gene matches: 2. The chain has TRBV6-5 and TRBJ1-3, with TRBD1 identical over 7 bases. Material: peripheral blood. The receptor was derived from a woman in her forties or fifties with COVID-19, enrolled during active disease. Here the CDR3 DNA reads TGTGCCAGCAGTTACTCCGGGACAGACTCTGGAAACACCATATATTTT. Translation gives CASSYSGTDSGNTIYF.